This note documents a single T cell receptor (beta chain) sequence. The antigen is undetermined. All TRB cDNA libraries came from 5' RACE performed with UMI labels. TCRdb reprocessed the 5' RACE reads, with one entry per CDR3 protein and no DNA. This sample's clone table lists 150,000 to 160,000 distinct CDR3 sequences. Germline CDR1 is MDHEN and CDR2 is SYDVKM. This CDR3 is 13 amino acids long. Naive CD8+ T cells displayed a CD45RO-CCR7+CD27+CD95- phenotype. This specimen comes from a study of CXCR3-negative and CXCR3-positive naive CD8 T cells. Study conclusions and caveats: Higher TRB CDR3 hydrophobicity marked CXCR3-positive naive cells relative to CXCR3-negative naive cells. Whereas both naive subsets had comparably high diversity, memory CD8+ cells had much lower diversity. The study found CXCR3 expression partially decreased after cryopreservation and ran most assays on fresh PBMCs.

The receptor's source is a human donor in good health. Some clones in this sample may be carry-over from other donors' samples. Specimen: naive CXCR3+ CD8+ T cells from blood. Sample subset: CD45RO-CCR7+CD27+CD95- naive CD8+ T cells expressing CXCR3 (TNR3+). The chain links TRBV28 to TRBJ1-1. The CDR3 loop reads CASSDRAESEAFF. The full variable domain, its missing parts supplied by reference TRBV28 and TRBJ1-1, is DVKVTQSSRYLVKRTGEKVFLECVQDMDHENMFWYRQDPGLGLRLIYFSYDVKMKEKGDIPEGYSVSREKKERFSLILESASTNQTSMYLCASSDRAESEAFFGQGTRLTVV.